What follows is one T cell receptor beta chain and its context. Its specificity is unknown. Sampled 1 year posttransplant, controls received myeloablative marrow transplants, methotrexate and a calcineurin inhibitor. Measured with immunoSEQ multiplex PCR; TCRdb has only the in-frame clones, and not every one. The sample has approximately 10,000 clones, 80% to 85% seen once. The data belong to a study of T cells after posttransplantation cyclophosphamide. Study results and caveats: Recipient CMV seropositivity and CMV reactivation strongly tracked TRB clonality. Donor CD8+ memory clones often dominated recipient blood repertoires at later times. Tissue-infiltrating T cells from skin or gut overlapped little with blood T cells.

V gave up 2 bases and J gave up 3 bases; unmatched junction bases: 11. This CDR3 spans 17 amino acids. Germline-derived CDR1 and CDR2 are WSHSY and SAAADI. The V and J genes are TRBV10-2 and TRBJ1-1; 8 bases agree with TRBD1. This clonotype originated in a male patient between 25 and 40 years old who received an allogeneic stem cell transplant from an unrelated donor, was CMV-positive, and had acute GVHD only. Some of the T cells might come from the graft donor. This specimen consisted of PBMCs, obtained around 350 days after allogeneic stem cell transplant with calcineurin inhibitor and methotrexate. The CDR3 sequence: CASSEPRQGTVYTEAFF. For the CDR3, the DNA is TGCGCCAGCAGTGAGCCCCGACAGGGGACGGTGTACACTGAAGCTTTCTTT.